This T cell receptor (beta chain) was recorded in a study of blood T cell repertoires in COVID-19. Study-wide background: Samples representing acute and convalescent COVID-19 were sourced from the United States, Italy and Spain. In each case, the material was cDNA or gDNA derived from T cells, B-cell-depleted T cells, or PBMCs.

With V trimmed by 0 bases and J by 2 bases, 1 base remained unmatched. There are 14 residues in the CDR3. Germline assignment: CDR1 SGDLS and CDR2 YYNGEE. Measured with immunoSEQ multiplex PCR; TCRdb has only the in-frame clones, and not every one. The table shows approximately 140,000 clones, with around four fifths occurring only once. This TCR was sampled from a middle-aged woman with active or convalescent COVID-19. The sample was peripheral blood. The V call is TRBV9, the J call TRBJ1-1; 7 nucleotides line up with TRBD1. CDR3 coding DNA: TGTGCCAGCAGCGTAGTAGGGGGCAACACTGAAGCTTTCTTT. As protein: CASSVVGGNTEAFF.